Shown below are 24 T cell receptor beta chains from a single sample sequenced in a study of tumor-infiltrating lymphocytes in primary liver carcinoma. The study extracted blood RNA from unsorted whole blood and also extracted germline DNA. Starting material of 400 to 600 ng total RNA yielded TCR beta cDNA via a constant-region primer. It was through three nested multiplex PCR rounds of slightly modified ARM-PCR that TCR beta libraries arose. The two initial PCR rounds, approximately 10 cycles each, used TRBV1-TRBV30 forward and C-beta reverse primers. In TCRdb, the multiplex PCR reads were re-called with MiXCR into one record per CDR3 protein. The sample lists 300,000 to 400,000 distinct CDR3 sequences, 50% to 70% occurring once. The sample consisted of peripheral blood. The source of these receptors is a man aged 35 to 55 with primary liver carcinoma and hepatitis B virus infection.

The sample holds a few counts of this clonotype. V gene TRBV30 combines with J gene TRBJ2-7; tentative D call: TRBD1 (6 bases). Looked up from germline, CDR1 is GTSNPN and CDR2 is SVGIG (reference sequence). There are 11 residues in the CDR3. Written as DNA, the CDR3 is TGTGTCTATACGGACAGTTACGAGCAGTACTTC. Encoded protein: CVYTDSYEQYF.

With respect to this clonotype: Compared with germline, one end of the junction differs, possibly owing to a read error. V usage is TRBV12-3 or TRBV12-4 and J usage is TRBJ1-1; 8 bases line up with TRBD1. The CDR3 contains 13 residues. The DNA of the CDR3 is TGTGCCAGCAGATCATCAGGGGGCACTGAAGTTTTCTTT. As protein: CASRSSGGTEVFF.

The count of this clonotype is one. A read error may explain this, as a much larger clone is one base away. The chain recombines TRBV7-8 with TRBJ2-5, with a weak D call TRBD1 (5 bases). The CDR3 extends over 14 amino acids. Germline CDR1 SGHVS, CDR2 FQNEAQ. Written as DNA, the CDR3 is TGTGTCAGCAGCCCCAGGGCGTACCAAGAGACCCAGTACTTC. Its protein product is CVSSPRAYQETQYF.

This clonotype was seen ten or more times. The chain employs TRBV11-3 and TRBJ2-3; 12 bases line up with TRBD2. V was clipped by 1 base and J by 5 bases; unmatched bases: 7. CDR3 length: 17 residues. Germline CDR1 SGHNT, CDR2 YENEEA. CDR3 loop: CASSLGLAGEPGDTQYF. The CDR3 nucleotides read TGTGCCAGCAGCTTAGGACTAGCGGGAGAGCCTGGAGATACGCAGTATTTT.

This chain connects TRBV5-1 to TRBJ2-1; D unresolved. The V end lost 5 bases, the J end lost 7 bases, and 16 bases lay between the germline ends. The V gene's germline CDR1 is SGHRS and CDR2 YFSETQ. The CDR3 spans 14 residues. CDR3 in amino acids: CASRKVTTENEQFF. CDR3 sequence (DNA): TGCGCCAGCAGAAAGGTGACCACGGAAAATGAGCAGTTCTTC. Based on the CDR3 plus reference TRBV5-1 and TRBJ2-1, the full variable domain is KAGVTQTPRYLIKTRGQQVTLSCSPISGHRSVSWYQQTPGQGLQFLFEYFSETQRNKGNFPGRFSGRQFSNSRSEMNVSTLELGDSALYLCASRKVTTENEQFFGPGTRLTVL.

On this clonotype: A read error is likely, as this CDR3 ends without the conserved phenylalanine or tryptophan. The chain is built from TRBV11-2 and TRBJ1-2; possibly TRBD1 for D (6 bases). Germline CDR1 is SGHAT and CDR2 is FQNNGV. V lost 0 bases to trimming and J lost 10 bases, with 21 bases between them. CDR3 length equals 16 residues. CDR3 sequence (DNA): TGTGCCAGCAGCTTAGATAGGGCAGGTCTTATGGGGGCCTACACCTTG. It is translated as CASSLDRAGLMGAYTL.

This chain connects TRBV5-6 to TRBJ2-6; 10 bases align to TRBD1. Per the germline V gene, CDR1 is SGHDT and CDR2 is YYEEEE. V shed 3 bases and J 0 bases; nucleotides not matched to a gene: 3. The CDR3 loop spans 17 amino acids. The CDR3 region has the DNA TGTGCCAGCAGCTGGGACAGGGGACGCTCTGGGGCCAACGTCCTGACTTTC. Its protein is CASSWDRGRSGANVLTF.

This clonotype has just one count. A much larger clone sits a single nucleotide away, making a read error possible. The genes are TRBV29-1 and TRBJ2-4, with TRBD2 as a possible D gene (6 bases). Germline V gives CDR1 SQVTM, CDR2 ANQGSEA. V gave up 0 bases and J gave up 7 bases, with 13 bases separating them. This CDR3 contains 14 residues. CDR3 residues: CSVEDWHGGNIQYF. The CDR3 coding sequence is TGCAGCGTTGAAGATTGGCATGGGGGGAACATTCAGTACTTC. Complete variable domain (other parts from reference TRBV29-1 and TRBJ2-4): SAVISQKPSRDICQRGTSLTIQCQVDSQVTMMFWYRQQPGQSLTLIATANQGSEATYESGFVIDKFPISRPNLTFSTLTVSNMSPEDSSIYLCSVEDWHGGNIQYFGAGTRLSVL.

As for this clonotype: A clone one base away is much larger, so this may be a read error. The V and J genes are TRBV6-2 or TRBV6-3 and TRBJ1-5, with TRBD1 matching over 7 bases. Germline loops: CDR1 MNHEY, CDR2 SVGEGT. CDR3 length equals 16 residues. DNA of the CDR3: TGTACCAGCAGTTACTCAGCAGGGGGTAGCAATCAGCCCCAGCATTTT. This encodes CTSSYSAGGSNQPQHF.

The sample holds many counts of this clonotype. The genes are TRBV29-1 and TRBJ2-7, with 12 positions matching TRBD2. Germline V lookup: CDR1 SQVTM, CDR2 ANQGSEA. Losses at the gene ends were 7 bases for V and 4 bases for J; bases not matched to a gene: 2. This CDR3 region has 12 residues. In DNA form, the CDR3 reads TGCAGCGGGGGGACTAGCGGGTACGAGCAGTACTTC. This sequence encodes CSGGTSGYEQYF.

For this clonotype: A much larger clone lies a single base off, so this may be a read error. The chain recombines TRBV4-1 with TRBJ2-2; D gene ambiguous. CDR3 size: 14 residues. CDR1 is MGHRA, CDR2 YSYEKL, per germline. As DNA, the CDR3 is TGCGCCAGCAACCAAGATCCACTGGGCGGGGAGCTGTTTTTT. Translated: CASNQDPLGGELFF.

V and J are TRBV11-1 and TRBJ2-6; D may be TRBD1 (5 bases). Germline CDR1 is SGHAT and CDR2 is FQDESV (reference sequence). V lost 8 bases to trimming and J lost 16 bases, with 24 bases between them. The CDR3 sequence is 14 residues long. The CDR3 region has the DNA TGTGCCAGCCAGGAGTTCTCTGGGGCCAGCGTGCTGACTTTC. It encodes CASQEFSGASVLTF.

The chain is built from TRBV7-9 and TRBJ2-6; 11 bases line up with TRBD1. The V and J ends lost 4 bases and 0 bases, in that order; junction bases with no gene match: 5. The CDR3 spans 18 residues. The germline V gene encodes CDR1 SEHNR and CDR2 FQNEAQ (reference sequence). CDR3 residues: CASSYWDRGTSGANVLTF. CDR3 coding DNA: TGTGCCAGCAGCTATTGGGACAGGGGGACCTCTGGGGCCAACGTCCTGACTTTC. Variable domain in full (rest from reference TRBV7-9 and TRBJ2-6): DTGVSQNPRHKITKRGQNVTFRCDPISEHNRLYWYRQTLGQGPEFLTYFQNEAQLEKSRLLSDRFSAERPKGSFSTLEIQRTEQGDSAMYLCASSYWDRGTSGANVLTFGAGSRLTVL.

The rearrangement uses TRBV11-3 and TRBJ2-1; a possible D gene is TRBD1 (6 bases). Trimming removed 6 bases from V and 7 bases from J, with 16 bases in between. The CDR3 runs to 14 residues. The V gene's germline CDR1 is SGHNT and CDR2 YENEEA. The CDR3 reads CASSTSTGSNEQFF. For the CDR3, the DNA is TGTGCCAGCAGTACATCCACAGGGTCTAATGAGCAGTTCTTC.

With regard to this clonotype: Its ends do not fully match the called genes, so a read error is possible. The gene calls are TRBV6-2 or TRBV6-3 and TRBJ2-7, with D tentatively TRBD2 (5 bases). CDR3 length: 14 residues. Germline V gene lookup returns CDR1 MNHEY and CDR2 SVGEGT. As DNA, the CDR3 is TGTGCCAGCAGTTACTCGGAGGACTTCTACGAGAAGTACTTC. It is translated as CASSYSEDFYEKYF.

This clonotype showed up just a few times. This chain's CDR3 is CSVDVNRDRTGEQYF. The CDR3 DNA reads TGCAGCGTAGACGTAAACCGGGACAGGACCGGCGAGCAGTACTTC. The chain has TRBV29-1 and TRBJ2-7; TRBD1 agrees at 8 bases. The CDR3 covers 15 residues. Germline V gene lookup returns CDR1 SQVTM and CDR2 ANQGSEA. The V and J ends lost 6 bases and 6 bases, in that order; junction bases with no gene match: 16.

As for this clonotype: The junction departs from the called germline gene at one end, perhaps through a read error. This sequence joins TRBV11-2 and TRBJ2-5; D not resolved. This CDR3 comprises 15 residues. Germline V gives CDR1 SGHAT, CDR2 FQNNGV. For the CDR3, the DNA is TGTGTCAGCAGCTTATTTCAAACAACGAAAGAGACTCAGTACTTC. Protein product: CVSSLFQTTKETQYF.

CDR3 in DNA: TGTGCCAGCAGCCGTCAAAAGGCGGTCCGAGGATACAAAAACATTCAGTACTTC. Translating gives CASSRQKAVRGYKNIQYF. This chain uses TRBV4-2 with TRBJ2-4; D is uncertain. Germline V gives CDR1 LGHNA, CDR2 YNFKEQ. Trimming shortened V by 4 bases and J by 3 bases, and 22 bases separated the two germline ends. This CDR3 spans 18 amino acids.

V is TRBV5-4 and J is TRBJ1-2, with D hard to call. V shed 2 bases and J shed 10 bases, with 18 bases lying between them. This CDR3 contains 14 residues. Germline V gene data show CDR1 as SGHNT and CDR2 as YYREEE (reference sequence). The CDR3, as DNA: TGTGCCAGCAGCTTCAAGGAGGGCTCGGGTGACTACACCTTC. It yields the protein CASSFKEGSGDYTF.

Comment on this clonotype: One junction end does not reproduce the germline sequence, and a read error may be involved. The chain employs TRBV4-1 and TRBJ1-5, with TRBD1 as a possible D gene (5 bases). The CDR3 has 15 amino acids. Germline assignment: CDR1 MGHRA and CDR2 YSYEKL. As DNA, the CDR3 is TGCACCAGCAATCCCATAGAGGGGAGCAATCAGCCCCAGCATTTT. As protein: CTSNPIEGSNQPQHF.

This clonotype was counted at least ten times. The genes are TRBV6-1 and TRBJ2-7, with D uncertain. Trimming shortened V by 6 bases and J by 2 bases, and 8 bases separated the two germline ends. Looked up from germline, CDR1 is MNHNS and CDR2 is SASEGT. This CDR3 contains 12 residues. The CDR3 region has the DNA TGTGCCAGCAGAGGCGACGCCTACGAGCAGTACTTC. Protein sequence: CASRGDAYEQYF.

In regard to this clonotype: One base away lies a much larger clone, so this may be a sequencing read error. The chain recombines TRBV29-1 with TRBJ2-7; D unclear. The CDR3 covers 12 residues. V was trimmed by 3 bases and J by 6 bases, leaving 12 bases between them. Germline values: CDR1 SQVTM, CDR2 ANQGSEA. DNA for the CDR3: TGCAGCGTTGAGACGGCTACCTGCGAGCAGTACTTC. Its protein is CSVETATCEQYF.

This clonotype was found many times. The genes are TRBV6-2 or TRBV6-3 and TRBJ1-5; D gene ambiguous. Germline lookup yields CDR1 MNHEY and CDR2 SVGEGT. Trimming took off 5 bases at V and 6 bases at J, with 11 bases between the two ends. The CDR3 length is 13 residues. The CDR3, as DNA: TGTGCCAGCAGTACCCGTGGTTCTCAGCCCCAGCATTTT. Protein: CASSTRGSQPQHF.

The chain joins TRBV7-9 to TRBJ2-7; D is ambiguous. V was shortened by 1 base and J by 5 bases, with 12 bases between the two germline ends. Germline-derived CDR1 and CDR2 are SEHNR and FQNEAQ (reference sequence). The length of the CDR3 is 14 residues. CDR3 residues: CASSLVLSNDEQYF. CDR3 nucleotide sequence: TGTGCCAGCAGCTTAGTTCTCTCGAACGACGAGCAGTACTTC.